The rows below give T cell receptor beta chains drawn from one sample of a study of CD8 T cells in Susac syndrome. TCRdb reanalysed the immunoSEQ multiplex PCR reads using MiXCR and keeps one entry per CDR3 protein. This table has about 400,000 distinct CDR3 sequences, around 83% appearing once. Input material: CD8+ T cells from PBMCs. The receptors come from a human donor with multiple sclerosis. CDR3s include the opening cysteine and the closing phenylalanine or tryptophan. Each record gives: V gene, J gene, clone size, D gene, CDR3 DNA, CDR3 protein. A D gene is named only where the DNA matches it firmly. Rows may omit the clone size; those that give it use once, few, many or a size class.

TRBV29-1,TRBJ2-2,.,.,TGCAGCGTTGACAGGGGTCCGGGCACCGGGGAGCTGTTTTTT,CSVDRGPGTGELFF
TRBV7-2,TRBJ2-7,.,.,TGTGCCAGCAGCTTACCGCTAATTTCCGAGCAGTACTTC,CASSLPLISEQYF
TRBV27,TRBJ2-5,.,.,TGTGCCAGCAGTTTATCAGGGGGGGAAGAGACCCAGTACTTC,CASSLSGGEETQYF
TRBV27,TRBJ1-3,.,TRBD1,TGTGCCAGCAGTTTATATCCCCCGGGGACAGGCTCTGGAAACACCATATATTTT,CASSLYPPGTGSGNTIYF
TRBV5-1,TRBJ1-1,.,.,TGCGCCAGCAGCCTTGGACTGGGCGTCGACACTGAAGCTTTCTTT,CASSLGLGVDTEAFF
TRBV30,TRBJ2-1,.,TRBD2,TGTGCCTGGAGGGAACTAGCGAGGTACAATGAGCAGTTCTTC,CAWRELARYNEQFF
TRBV7-9,TRBJ1-4,.,.,TGTGCCAGCAGCTTAATGACGGAAAACGGTGAAAAACTGTTTTTT,CASSLMTENGEKLFF
TRBV20-1,TRBJ1-2,.,TRBD1,TGCAGTGCTCTAGACAGGGTAAACTATGGCTACACCTTC,CSALDRVNYGYTF
TRBV6-5,TRBJ1-2,.,TRBD1,TGTGCCAGCAGTTACTCCGGGACAGCCGACTATGGCTACACCTTC,CASSYSGTADYGYTF
TRBV6-1,TRBJ2-7,.,.,TGTGCCAGCAGTAGTGGACAAGAGCAGTACTTC,CASSSGQEQYF
TRBV7-8,TRBJ1-1,.,TRBD1,TGTGCCAGCAGCACAGGGGGCTGGACTGAAGCTTTCTTT,CASSTGGWTEAFF
TRBV5-5,TRBJ1-6,.,.,TGTGCCAGCAGCTTGGCCGAGAAGGTCTACGGTTCACCCCTCCACTTT,CASSLAEKVYGSPLHF
TRBV6-2/TRBV6-3,TRBJ2-5,.,.,TGTGCCAGCAGTCACCAAGAGACCCAGTACTTC,CASSHQETQYF
TRBV5-1,TRBJ2-2,.,.,TGCGCCAGCAGCTTGGATCACTTACGAGAGGATTACACCGGGGAGCTGTTTTTT,CASSLDHLREDYTGELFF
TRBV6-1,TRBJ2-3,.,.,TGTGCCAGCAGTGAAGTAGCGACCAGCACAGATACGCAGTATTTT,CASSEVATSTDTQYF
TRBV27,TRBJ2-7,.,.,TGTGCCAGCAGTTTATCGTATAGCTACGAGCAGTACTTC,CASSLSYSYEQYF
TRBV9,TRBJ1-3,.,.,TGTGCCCGCAGCGAGGGGGGGAATGGAAACACCATATATTTT,CARSEGGNGNTIYF
TRBV23-1,TRBJ1-4,once,.,TGCGCCAGCAGTCTAGAGGACCGAAGACCTATCGGTGAAAAACTGTTTTTT,CASSLEDRRPIGEKLFF
TRBV30,TRBJ2-7,.,TRBD1,TGTGCCGGTGGGGCAGGGGGATACTACGAGCAGTACTTC,CAGGAGGYYEQYF
TRBV11-2,TRBJ2-7,few,.,TGTGCCAGCAGCTCTCCATTTCCACAGGGCTACGAGCAGTACTTC,CASSSPFPQGYEQYF
TRBV24-1,TRBJ2-2,.,.,TGTGCCACCAGTGAGGGGGGGCATCCCGGGGAGCTGTTTTTT,CATSEGGHPGELFF
TRBV6-1,TRBJ2-1,.,TRBD1,TGTGCCAGCATCCAGGGCCCCGGGACAGGTTGGGATGAGCAGTTCTTC,CASIQGPGTGWDEQFF
TRBV4-1,TRBJ2-7,.,TRBD2,TGCGCCAGCAGCCAATTAGCGGGATCCAACGGCGAGCAGTACTTC,CASSQLAGSNGEQYF
TRBV5-1,TRBJ1-1,.,.,TGCGCCAGCAGCTTCGGCCTGGACACTGAAGCTTTCTTT,CASSFGLDTEAFF
TRBV29-1,TRBJ2-1,.,TRBD1,TGCAGCGCCGGACAGGGCACCTACAATGAGCAGTTCTTC,CSAGQGTYNEQFF
TRBV19,TRBJ1-2,.,.,TGTGCCAGTAGTATACCGGGGGGTCATTATGGCTACACCTTC,CASSIPGGHYGYTF
TRBV27,TRBJ2-1,.,TRBD2,TGTGCCAGCACTAGACTAGCGGGCTACAATGAGCAGTTCTTC,CASTRLAGYNEQFF
TRBV28,TRBJ1-1,.,.,TGTGCCAGCAGTTTCAAAGATGCCTCGCGGGGGGCGCGTCACACTGAAGCTTTCTTT,CASSFKDASRGARHTEAFF
TRBV5-1,TRBJ1-1,.,TRBD1,TGCGCCAGCAGCTGGACAGGCATTGGGAACACTGAAGCTTTCTTT,CASSWTGIGNTEAFF
TRBV19,TRBJ1-3,few,.,TGTGCCAGTAGTGCTGGAAACACCATATATTTT,CASSAGNTIYF
TRBV28,TRBJ2-5,.,.,TGTGCCAGCAGTTTTGAGGGATTGGGGACCCAGTACTTC,CASSFEGLGTQYF
TRBV20-1,TRBJ2-1,.,.,TGCAGTGCTAGAGATGTGCGGGCCCCCTACAATGAGCAGTTCTTC,CSARDVRAPYNEQFF
TRBV7-9,TRBJ2-7,.,TRBD1,TGTGCCAGCAGCCTTGTGGGGACAGCTTATTACGAGCAGTACTTC,CASSLVGTAYYEQYF
TRBV3-1,TRBJ1-1,.,.,TGTGCCAGCAGCCAAGAATGGGGCGCGACCACTGAAGCTTTCTTT,CASSQEWGATTEAFF
TRBV6-2/TRBV6-3,TRBJ1-2,.,.,TGTGCCAGCAGTTACAGATCGGAGTCTTTGGGTGGCTACACCTTC,CASSYRSESLGGYTF
TRBV27,TRBJ1-1,.,TRBD1,TGTGCCAGCAGAATGACAGGGGACACTGAAGCTTTCTTT,CASRMTGDTEAFF
TRBV28,TRBJ2-7,.,TRBD1,TGTGCCAGCAGTTTATGGGAAGGGGGCGAGGCCTACGAGCAGTACTTC,CASSLWEGGEAYEQYF
TRBV2,TRBJ1-1,.,TRBD1,TGTGCCAGCAGTGACTTCCGGGACAGGGACACTGAAGCTTTCTTT,CASSDFRDRDTEAFF
TRBV5-4,TRBJ1-3,.,.,TGTGCCAGCAGCTCCAGAGGAAACACCATATATTTT,CASSSRGNTIYF
TRBV29-1,TRBJ2-1,once,TRBD2,TGCAGCGTTGGACTAGCGGGAGGTTTGGGCGATGAGCAGTTCTTC,CSVGLAGGLGDEQFF
TRBV6-5,TRBJ1-5,.,.,TGTGCCAGCAGTTACCCTGTGGCCAGCAATCAGCCCCAGCATTTT,CASSYPVASNQPQHF
TRBV4-1,TRBJ2-3,once,TRBD2,TGCGCCAGCAGCCAAGATTCCCTAGCGGGACACACAGATACGCAGTATTTT,CASSQDSLAGHTDTQYF
TRBV23-1,TRBJ2-3,.,TRBD2,TGCGCCAGCAGTCAACCGACTAGCGGGGGGCCATTCAAGGCAGATACGCAGTATTTT,CASSQPTSGGPFKADTQYF
TRBV7-9,TRBJ2-1,.,TRBD2,TGTGCCAGCAGCCCGCCCTCTAGCGGGGTGGGGGGTTCCTACAATGAGCAGTTCTTC,CASSPPSSGVGGSYNEQFF
TRBV27,TRBJ2-1,.,TRBD2,TGTGCCAGCGTCGGACTAGCCAATGAGCAGTTCTTC,CASVGLANEQFF
TRBV28,TRBJ2-7,.,.,TGTGCCAGCGGAGTCCTCCCCTACGAGCAGTACTTC,CASGVLPYEQYF
TRBV30,TRBJ1-2,.,.,TGTGCCTGGAGGCTTAACTATGGCTACACCTTC,CAWRLNYGYTF
TRBV2,TRBJ2-5,.,TRBD2,TGTGCCAGCAGCGAACTCCCGGGGGGAGAGACCCAGTGCTTC,CASSELPGGETQCF
TRBV6-5,TRBJ2-1,.,.,TGTGCCAGCAGTTACGTCTGGATAGGTTCAGGCAGGGGCAATGAGCAGTTCTTC,CASSYVWIGSGRGNEQFF
TRBV29-1,TRBJ2-3,.,.,TGCAGCGTTGACAGCACAGATACGCAGTATTTT,CSVDSTDTQYF
TRBV5-1,TRBJ2-7,.,TRBD2,TGCGCCAGCAGCTTGACGGGAGGTGGCTCCTACGAGCAGTACTTC,CASSLTGGGSYEQYF
TRBV10-3,TRBJ1-5,once,TRBD1,TGTGCCATCAGTGTTGACAGGGTCCCTCAGCCCCAGCATTTT,CAISVDRVPQPQHF
TRBV2,TRBJ1-4,.,.,TGTGCCAGCAGTGAGGTGTCAGGGAGCGGCGAAAAACTGTTTTTT,CASSEVSGSGEKLFF